A selection of T cell receptor beta chains follows, all from one sample in a study of blood T cell repertoires in COVID-19. Libraries were prepared by immunoSEQ multiplex PCR; TCRdb keeps only in-frame clonotypes and omits some of them. The sample lists around 240,000 clones, 75% to 90% occurring once. The source material was peripheral blood. All receptors derive from a woman younger than 45 who had recovered from COVID-19. Both conserved end residues are part of each CDR3. The order of the fields is V gene, J gene, clone size, D gene, CDR3 protein, CDR3 DNA. The D gene is left open where the match is weak. Clone size is given for some rows only: seen once, a few or many times, or a class if the clone is expanded.

v_gene: TRBV27
j_gene: TRBJ1-1
abundance: .
d_gene: .
CDR3aa: CASRLGGGGAEAFF
CDR3nt: TGTGCCAGCAGACTGGGAGGGGGAGGGGCTGAAGCTTTCTTT

v_gene: TRBV7-9
j_gene: TRBJ1-5
abundance: once
d_gene: TRBD1
CDR3aa: CASSSGQRPQHF
CDR3nt: TGTGCCAGCAGCTCGGGACAGCGGCCCCAGCATTTT

v_gene: TRBV5-5
j_gene: TRBJ2-3
abundance: .
d_gene: TRBD2
CDR3aa: CASSVDPAGGISDTQYF
CDR3nt: TGTGCCAGCAGCGTGGACCCAGCGGGGGGGATTTCAGATACGCAGTATTTT

v_gene: TRBV11-2
j_gene: TRBJ2-1
abundance: .
d_gene: TRBD2
CDR3aa: CASSSLLAGGSYNEQFF
CDR3nt: TGTGCCAGCAGCTCCCTTCTAGCGGGGGGTTCCTACAATGAGCAGTTCTTC

v_gene: TRBV10-3
j_gene: TRBJ1-2
abundance: .
d_gene: .
CDR3aa: CAISESGAGAFTF
CDR3nt: TGTGCCATCAGTGAGTCAGGGGCAGGGGCCTTCACCTTC

v_gene: TRBV7-2
j_gene: TRBJ1-2
abundance: .
d_gene: .
CDR3aa: CASSPAGVGGYTF
CDR3nt: TGTGCCAGCAGCCCCGCGGGGGTAGGAGGCTACACCTTC

v_gene: TRBV5-1
j_gene: TRBJ1-1
abundance: .
d_gene: TRBD1
CDR3aa: CASSRQGGMAFF
CDR3nt: TGCGCCAGCAGTAGACAGGGTGGGATGGCTTTCTTT

v_gene: TRBV7-3
j_gene: TRBJ2-1
abundance: .
d_gene: TRBD1
CDR3aa: CASSLRDRGFRSYNEQFF
CDR3nt: TGTGCCAGCAGCTTAAGGGACAGGGGTTTTCGGTCCTACAATGAGCAGTTCTTC

v_gene: TRBV6-2/TRBV6-3
j_gene: TRBJ2-7
abundance: .
d_gene: .
CDR3aa: CASSYSAFPYEQYF
CDR3nt: TGTGCCAGCAGTTACTCGGCTTTCCCCTACGAGCAGTACTTC

v_gene: TRBV19
j_gene: TRBJ1-2
abundance: once
d_gene: .
CDR3aa: CATSVANYGYTF
CDR3nt: TGTGCCACCTCGGTAGCTAACTATGGCTACACCTTC